Listed here is a single TCR beta chain. What it recognizes is unknown. This entry belongs to a study of cytomegalovirus exposure and HLA in healthy donors. The method was immunoSEQ multiplex PCR; TCRdb's version includes in-frame clones alone and lacks a portion of them. The sample lists fewer than 250,000 clones, 86% occurring once. Overall study findings and caveats: Cytomegalovirus association was assigned to approximately 180 TCR beta chains.

Germline assignment: CDR1 SGHTA and CDR2 FQGTGA. The CDR3 consists of 17 residues. Trimming took 5 bases from V and 4 from J; bases not matched to a gene: 8. The sequence came from a woman between 18 and 29 years old in good health and CMV-seronegative. Sequenced material: PBMCs. V gene TRBV7-3 combines with J gene TRBJ2-2, with 12 bases lining up with TRBD2. The CDR3 region is CASSQTRGLAGTGELFF. The CDR3 nucleotides are TGTGCCAGCAGCCAAACCAGGGGACTAGCGGGCACCGGGGAGCTGTTTTTT.